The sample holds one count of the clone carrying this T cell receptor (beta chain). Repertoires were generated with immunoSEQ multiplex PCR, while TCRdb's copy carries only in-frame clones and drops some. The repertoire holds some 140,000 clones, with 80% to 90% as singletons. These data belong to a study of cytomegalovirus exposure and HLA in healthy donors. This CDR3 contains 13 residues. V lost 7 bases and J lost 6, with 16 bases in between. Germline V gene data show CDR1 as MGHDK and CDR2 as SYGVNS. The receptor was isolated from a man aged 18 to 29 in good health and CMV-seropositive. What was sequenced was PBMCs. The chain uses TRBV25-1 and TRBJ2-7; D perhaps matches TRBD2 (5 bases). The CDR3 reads CASTPGRAGEQYF. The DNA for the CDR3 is TGTGCCAGCACCCCCGGTAGGGCGGGCGAGCAGTACTTC.